The source of this TCR beta chain is a study of cytomegalovirus exposure and HLA in healthy donors. The donors were in the roughly 120-subject validation cohort; that cohort was separate from the 666-subject first cohort. Profiling relied on immunoSEQ multiplex PCR, and the TCRdb table lists in-frame clones only, not all of them. The sample records more than 250,000 clones, about nine tenths being singletons. CDR1 is SNHLY and CDR2 is FYNNEI in the germline V gene. Trimming took 3 bases from V and 1 from J; bases not matched to a gene: 5. The CDR3 runs 15 residues. What was sequenced was PBMCs. The J gene is TRBJ2-5, the V gene TRBV2; TRBD1 aligns across 7 bases. The receptor was isolated from a young woman in good health and CMV-seronegative. The DNA of the CDR3 is TGTGCCAGCAGTGAGGGGGCAGGGGGCCAAGAGACCCAGTACTTC. This translates into CASSEGAGGQETQYF.